The rows below give T cell receptor beta chains drawn from one sample of a study of shared clonotypes between healthy human individuals. Libraries were prepared by immunoSEQ multiplex PCR; TCRdb keeps only in-frame clonotypes and omits some of them. This table has a few million clones, around 94% appearing once. The specimen was naive CD4+ T cells sorted from blood. Receptors originate from a man aged 18 to 29 in good health. CDR3s include the opening cysteine and the closing phenylalanine or tryptophan. The order of the fields is V gene, D gene, clone size, J gene, CDR3 DNA, CDR3 protein. The D gene is left open where the match is weak. The size field is filled for only some rows; it gives once, few, many or a size class.

>TRBV5-1|NA|NA|TRBJ1-4
TGCGCCAGCAGCTTGGCCAGGGGAACTAATGAAAAACTGTTTTTT
CASSLARGTNEKLFF
>TRBV30|NA|NA|TRBJ1-5
TGTGCCTGGAGTGTACCTGGGAACCCCCAGCATTTT
CAWSVPGNPQHF
>TRBV7-2|NA|once|TRBJ1-4
TGTGCCAGCAGATCCGATTCTCTGAATGAAAAACTGTTTTTT
CASRSDSLNEKLFF
>TRBV28|NA|NA|TRBJ2-1
TGTGCCAGCAGTTTATTGACAGATGAGCAGTTCTTC
CASSLLTDEQFF
>TRBV29-1|NA|NA|TRBJ1-1
TGCAGCGTTGAAACCAGTCGGAACACTGAAGCTTTCTTT
CSVETSRNTEAFF
>TRBV2|NA|NA|TRBJ2-1
TGTGCCAGCAGTCTCCAAAGGTCAGAGCAGTTCTTC
CASSLQRSEQFF
>TRBV10-3|NA|NA|TRBJ1-2
TGTGCCATCAGTGAGGACTTTCGTCCGGGGATAAGTGGCTACACCTTC
CAISEDFRPGISGYTF
>TRBV5-4|TRBD2|once|TRBJ2-5
TGTGCCAGCAGCTTGGGACTAGCGGGGGAAGAGACCCAGTACTTC
CASSLGLAGEETQYF
>TRBV19|TRBD2|NA|TRBJ2-7
TGTGCCAGTAGTTTGGGTCCGGGACTAGCGGTCTACGAGCAGTACTTC
CASSLGPGLAVYEQYF
>TRBV11-2|NA|few|TRBJ2-5
TGTGCCAGCAGCTTAGGCAGCCAAGAGACCCAGTACTTC
CASSLGSQETQYF
>TRBV18|NA|NA|TRBJ2-7
TGTGCCAGCTCACCACGGGAGTCCCTCTCCTACGAGCAGTACTTC
CASSPRESLSYEQYF
>TRBV2|NA|NA|TRBJ1-5
TGTGCCAGCAGTGAGGACCCGGGTAAGGGCAATCAGCCCCAGCATTTT
CASSEDPGKGNQPQHF
>TRBV2|NA|NA|TRBJ2-5
TGTGCCAGCATGAGGGCCTCAACGGGAGAGACCCAGTACTTC
CASMRASTGETQYF
>TRBV6-6|NA|NA|TRBJ1-4
TGTGCCAGCAGTTCACCCGCAGGGGCTTCTGAAAAACTGTTTTTT
CASSSPAGASEKLFF
>TRBV19|TRBD2|NA|TRBJ2-2
TGTGCCACCAAGCGGGGCGGGGGAAACACCGGGGAGCTGTTTTTT
CATKRGGGNTGELFF
>TRBV7-9|NA|NA|TRBJ2-3
TGTGCCAGCAGCTGGGGCCCCGTAGTCACAGATACGCAGTATTTT
CASSWGPVVTDTQYF
>TRBV5-8|NA|NA|TRBJ2-3
TGTGCCAGCAGCTTTCAGGGGGGCAGCACAGATACGCAGTATTTT
CASSFQGGSTDTQYF
>TRBV5-8|NA|NA|TRBJ1-6
TGTGCCAGCAGCACGGGGAGGGGATTTTGGCCCCTCCACTTT
CASSTGRGFWPLHF
>TRBV10-1|NA|NA|TRBJ1-1
TGCGCCAGCAGTGGGGACAACGTGAACACTGAAGCTTTCTTT
CASSGDNVNTEAFF
>TRBV5-4|NA|NA|TRBJ2-3
TGTGCCAGCAGCTTAGTTCACACAGATACGCAGTATTTT
CASSLVHTDTQYF
>TRBV7-8|NA|NA|TRBJ2-3
TGTGCCAGCAGCTTATTAGGGGTCTCCACAGATACGCAGTATTTT
CASSLLGVSTDTQYF
>TRBV11-2|NA|NA|TRBJ2-2
TGTGCCAGCAGCTTACGGGAACAAGTGCCAACGAACACCGGGGAGCTGTTTTTT
CASSLREQVPTNTGELFF
>TRBV9|TRBD1|NA|TRBJ2-6
TGTGCCAGCAGCGCGAGAAGGGACAGGGGGCGGGTAGGGGCCAACGTCCTGACTTTC
CASSARRDRGRVGANVLTF
>TRBV10-2|TRBD1|NA|TRBJ1-5
TGCGCCAGCAGTGATTGGGACAGGGGAATGCGCAATCAGCCCCAGCATTTT
CASSDWDRGMRNQPQHF
>TRBV6-5|NA|NA|TRBJ1-2
TGTGCCAGCAGAAGGACTGAAACGAGATATGGCTACACCTTC
CASRRTETRYGYTF
>TRBV7-2|NA|NA|TRBJ2-2
TGTGCCAGCAGCTTAGTTTGGGGTTCGAACACCGGGGAGCTGTTTTTT
CASSLVWGSNTGELFF
>TRBV2|TRBD1|NA|TRBJ2-1
TGTGCCAGCAGGGTTCAGGGGGCAGGCAATGAGCAGTTCTTC
CASRVQGAGNEQFF
>TRBV30|NA|NA|TRBJ2-2
TGTGCCTGGAGTGTAAAAAGGGTCGGGGAGCTGTTTTTT
CAWSVKRVGELFF
>TRBV4-3|NA|NA|TRBJ1-2
TGCGCCAGCAGCCAAACTCTCCAGGGTGGGTATGGCTACACCTTC
CASSQTLQGGYGYTF
>TRBV11-2|TRBD2|NA|TRBJ2-1
TGTGCCAGCAGCCCCGGGACTAGCGGGTGGGGTGAGCAGTTCTTC
CASSPGTSGWGEQFF
>TRBV6-1|NA|NA|TRBJ1-2
TGTGCCAGCAGCCCTATCCCGGGCCCCTATGGCTACACCTTC
CASSPIPGPYGYTF
>TRBV7-9|NA|NA|TRBJ2-7
TGTGCCAGCAGCTCATCTTTGAGTGGGACCCACGAGCAGTACTTC
CASSSSLSGTHEQYF
>TRBV6-6|NA|NA|TRBJ1-5
TGTGCCAGCAGCCGGAGTGGGGGAGTCAATCAGCCCCAGCATTTT
CASSRSGGVNQPQHF
>TRBV18|NA|NA|TRBJ2-7
TGTGCCAGCTCACCAAGTGGTCGGAGATACGAGCAGTACTTC
CASSPSGRRYEQYF
>TRBV6-5|NA|NA|TRBJ2-2
TGTGCCAGCAGTCCCAGGAGGCAAACCGGGGAGCTGTTTTTT
CASSPRRQTGELFF
>TRBV13|NA|NA|TRBJ2-3
TGTGCCAGCAGCTTAACAGGGTCCACAGATACGCAGTATTTT
CASSLTGSTDTQYF
>TRBV6-1|TRBD1|NA|TRBJ2-7
TGTGCCAGCAGCCGGGACAGGGGACTTTCCTACGAGCAGTACTTC
CASSRDRGLSYEQYF
>TRBV6-5|NA|NA|TRBJ2-1
TGTGCCAGCAGCAGGTACAATGAGCAGTTCTTC
CASSRYNEQFF
>TRBV30|NA|once|TRBJ2-7
TGTGCCTGGAGTGGGGACTCCTCCTACGAGCAGTACTTC
CAWSGDSSYEQYF
>TRBV5-1|TRBD1|NA|TRBJ2-7
TGCGCCAGCAGCTTGTTCGACAGGGACTCCTACGAGCAGTACTTC
CASSLFDRDSYEQYF
>TRBV6-6|NA|NA|TRBJ2-1
TGTGCCAGCAGTCGACCCGGTTCGACGTACAATGAGCAGTTCTTC
CASSRPGSTYNEQFF
>TRBV29-1|TRBD2|NA|TRBJ2-3
TGCAGCCATAGCGGGGGGGCATCAGATACGCAGTATTTT
CSHSGGASDTQYF
>TRBV7-9|NA|NA|TRBJ2-3
TGTGCCAGCAGCTTAGGGACTAGCACAGATACGCAGTATTTT
CASSLGTSTDTQYF
>TRBV25-1|TRBD2|NA|TRBJ2-5
TGTGCCAGCAGTGAATATCCTAGCGGGGGGGCAGGAGAGACCCAGTACTTC
CASSEYPSGGAGETQYF
>TRBV27|NA|NA|TRBJ1-5
TGTGCCAGCAGTTTAGAGGGGGGGGATCAGCCCCAGCATTTT
CASSLEGGDQPQHF
>TRBV4-1|NA|NA|TRBJ2-3
TGCGCCAGCAGCCAAGCGAGCTTTCAGAGCCTGGGCACAGATACGCAGTATTTT
CASSQASFQSLGTDTQYF